This TCR beta chain was retrieved from a study of blood T cell repertoires in COVID-19 (dated by TCRdb to the early 2020s). Regarding the study in general: Collaborator samples came from the United States, Italy and Spain and covered acute and convalescent phases of COVID-19. Where available, HLA class I and class II types were taken from metadata supplied by the sample provider and were not determined by assay-based typing. A freely available public database, intended as a resource for researchers studying the immune response to SARS-CoV-2, is where the repertoires were released. Deeply sampled blood TCRbeta repertoires from subjects exposed to, actively infected with, or recovered from COVID-19 were included in the dataset. The sample metadata nearly always contained a de-identified subject ID, COVID-19 status, age in years and sex. The material from the prospective study consisted of cDNA or gDNA derived from T cells, B-cell-depleted T cells, or PBMCs. Samples were obtained from the ongoing ImmuneRACE study (first 160 participants) and from 950 to 1,500 subjects provided by 6 global collaborators.

Results and caveats for the whole study, not just this receptor: Clinical and demographic metadata were provided uncurated, with the amount varying by source and participant.

This clone has just a few counts. The antigen this receptor binds is unknown. No much larger clone is present one base from it, and per-base qualities are unavailable. The collaborating institutions used their own protocols to collect whole blood in K2EDTA tubes. Collaborator samples were shipped for TCRbeta analysis as frozen whole blood, isolated PBMCs, or DNA extracted from either sample type. TCRbeta CDR3 regions were amplified from genomic DNA using the immunoSEQ Assay, a bias-controlled multiplex PCR. As for the authors' bioinformatics: The number of nucleated cells in each sample was estimated from the amplification of reference gene primers within the assay. To quantify the absolute abundance of each unique TCRbeta CDR3 rearrangement, sequence reads were collapsed and filtered. For each sample, productive Simpson clonality was calculated as the square root of Simpson's diversity index over productive rearrangements. Imported from immuneACCESS, the table was reduced by TCRdb to in-frame sequences with V and J called. These copies leave out some clones; in studies compared against another copy, an unresolved V gene accounts for under half, and the cause of the remainder is not known. V and J calls and clone size follow that table, whereas D and trimming were derived from the DNA. This sample lists under 75,000 clones; around 76% were detected once. Clones ranked in the top ten supply 50% of the sample.

The CDR3 has 13 amino acids, counting the end cysteine and phenylalanine. Just the 39-base CDR3 DNA is kept, in frame starting at base 1. The V and J ends are trimmed by 5 bases and 7 bases, leaving 14 bases between them. Per the germline V gene, MNHEY is the CDR1 and SVGAGI is the CDR2. Sequenced material: peripheral blood. This sequence originates from an elderly woman with acute or convalescent COVID-19. The rearranged chain carries TRBV6-5 and TRBJ2-5; the D region possibly corresponds to TRBD2 (6 bases align). The sequenced DNA: TGTGCCAGCAGTCCGACTAGGGAAGGGACCCAGTACTTC. Translated, this is CASSPTREGTQYF.